This record covers a single TCR beta chain. The source of the sample is a study of CD8 T cells in Susac syndrome. The authors sequenced TCR beta from blood CD8+ and CD4+ T cells. Controls were drawn from healthy donors and were matched for age and sex. Germline CDR1 is SEHNR and CDR2 is FQNEAQ (reference sequence). This CDR3 has 12 amino acids. V lost 6 bases and J lost 4, with 8 bases in between. An input of roughly 0.45 to 1 ug of RNA was subjected to reverse transcription using random hexamers. TCRdb passed the immunoSEQ multiplex PCR reads through MiXCR, listing each CDR3 protein once. This sample has under 200,000 distinct CDR3 sequences, with roughly 92% found just once.

The source material was CD4+ T cells from PBMCs. The V gene is TRBV7-9, the J gene TRBJ2-3; no clear D gene. The receptor's source is a human donor in good health. The CDR3 coding sequence is TGTGCCAGCAGAGTAGACCCAGATACGCAGTATTTT. Protein: CASRVDPDTQYF.